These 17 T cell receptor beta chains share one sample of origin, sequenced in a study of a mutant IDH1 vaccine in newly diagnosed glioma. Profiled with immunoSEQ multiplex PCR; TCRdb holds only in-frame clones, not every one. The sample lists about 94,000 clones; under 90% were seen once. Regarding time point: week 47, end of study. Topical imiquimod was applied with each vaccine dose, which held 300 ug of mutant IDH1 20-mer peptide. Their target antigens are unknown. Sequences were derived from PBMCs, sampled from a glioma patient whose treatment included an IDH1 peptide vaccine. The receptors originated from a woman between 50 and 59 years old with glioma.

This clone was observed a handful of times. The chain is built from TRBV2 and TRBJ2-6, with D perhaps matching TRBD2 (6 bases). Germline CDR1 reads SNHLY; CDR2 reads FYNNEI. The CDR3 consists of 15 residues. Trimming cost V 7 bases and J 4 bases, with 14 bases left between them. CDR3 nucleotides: TGTGCCAGCAAGGGAGGAGGGCCAGGGGCCAACGTCCTGACTTTC. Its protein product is CASKGGGPGANVLTF. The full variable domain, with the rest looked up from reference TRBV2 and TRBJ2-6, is EPEVTQTPSHQVTQMGQEVILRCVPISNHLYFYWYRQILGQKVEFLVSFYNNEISEKSEIFDDQFSVERPDGSNFTLKIRSTKLEDSAMYFCASKGGGPGANVLTFGAGSRLTVL.

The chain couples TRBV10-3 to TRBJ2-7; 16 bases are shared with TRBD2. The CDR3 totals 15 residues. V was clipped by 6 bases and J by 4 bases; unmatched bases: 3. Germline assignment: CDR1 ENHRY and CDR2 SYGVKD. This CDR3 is CAISSGLAGGYEQYF. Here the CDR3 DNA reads TGTGCCATCAGCTCGGGACTAGCGGGGGGGTACGAGCAGTACTTC.

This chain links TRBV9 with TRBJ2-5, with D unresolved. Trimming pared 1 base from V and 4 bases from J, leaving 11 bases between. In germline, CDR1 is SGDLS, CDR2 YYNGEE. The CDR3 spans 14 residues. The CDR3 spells CASSVNPGSETQYF. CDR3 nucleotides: TGTGCCAGCAGCGTAAATCCAGGTTCAGAGACCCAGTACTTC.

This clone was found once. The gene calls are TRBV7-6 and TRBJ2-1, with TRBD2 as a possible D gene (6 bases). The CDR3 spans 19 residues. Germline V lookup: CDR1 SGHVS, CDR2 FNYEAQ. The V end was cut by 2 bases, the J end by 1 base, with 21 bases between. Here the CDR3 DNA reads TGTGCCAGCAGCTTACTATTTGCGGACTACCCGGGGTCCTACAATGAGCAGTTCTTC. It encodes CASSLLFADYPGSYNEQFF. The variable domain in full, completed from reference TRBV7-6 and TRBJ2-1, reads GAGVSQSPRYKVTKRGQDVALRCDPISGHVSLYWYRQALGQGPEFLTYFNYEAQQDKSGLPNDRFSAERPEGSISTLTIQRTEQRDSAMYRCASSLLFADYPGSYNEQFFGPGTRLTVL.

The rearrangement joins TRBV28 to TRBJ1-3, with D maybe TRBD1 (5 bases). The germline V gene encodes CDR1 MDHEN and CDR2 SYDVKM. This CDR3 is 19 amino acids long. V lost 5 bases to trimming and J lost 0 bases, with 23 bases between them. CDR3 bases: TGTGCCAGCAGTACGCTGACAGACAGTACAAGTAACTCTGGAAACACCATATATTTT. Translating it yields CASSTLTDSTSNSGNTIYF.

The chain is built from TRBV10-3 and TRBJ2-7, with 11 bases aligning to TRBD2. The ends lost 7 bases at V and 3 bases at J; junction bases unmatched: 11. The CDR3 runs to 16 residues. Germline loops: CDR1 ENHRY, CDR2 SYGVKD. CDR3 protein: CAITGGLAAAGYEQYF. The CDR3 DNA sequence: TGTGCCATCACGGGGGGACTAGCGGCAGCCGGCTACGAGCAGTACTTC.

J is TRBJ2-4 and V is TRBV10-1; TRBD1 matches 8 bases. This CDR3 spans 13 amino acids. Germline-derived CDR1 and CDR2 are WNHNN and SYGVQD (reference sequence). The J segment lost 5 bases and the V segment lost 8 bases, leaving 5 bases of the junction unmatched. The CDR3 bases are TGCGCCAGCTGGGGACAGGCGCAAAACATTCAGTACTTC. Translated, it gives CASWGQAQNIQYF.

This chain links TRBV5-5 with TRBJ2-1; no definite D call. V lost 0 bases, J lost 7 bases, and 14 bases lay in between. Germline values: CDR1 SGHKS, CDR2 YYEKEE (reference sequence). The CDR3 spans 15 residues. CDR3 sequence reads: CASSLGTVDENEQFF. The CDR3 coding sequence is TGTGCCAGCAGCTTGGGGACGGTGGATGAGAATGAGCAGTTCTTC.

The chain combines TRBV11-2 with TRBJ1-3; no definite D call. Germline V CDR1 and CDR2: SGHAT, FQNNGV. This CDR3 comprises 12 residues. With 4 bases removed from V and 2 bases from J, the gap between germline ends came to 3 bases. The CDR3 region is CASSSTGNTIYF. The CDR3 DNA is TGTGCCAGCAGCTCAACTGGAAACACCATATATTTT.

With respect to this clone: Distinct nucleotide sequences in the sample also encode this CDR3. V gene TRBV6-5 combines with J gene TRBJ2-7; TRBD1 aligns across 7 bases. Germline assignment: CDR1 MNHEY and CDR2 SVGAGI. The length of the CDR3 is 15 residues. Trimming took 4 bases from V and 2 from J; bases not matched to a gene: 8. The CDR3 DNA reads TGTGCCAGCAGTTCTTCAGGGGGTGCCACCTACGAGCAGTACTTC. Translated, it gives CASSSSGGATYEQYF.

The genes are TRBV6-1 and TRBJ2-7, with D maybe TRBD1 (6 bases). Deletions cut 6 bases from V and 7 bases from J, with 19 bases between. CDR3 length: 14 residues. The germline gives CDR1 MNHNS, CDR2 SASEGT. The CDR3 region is CASSPPGQLREQYF. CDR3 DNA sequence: TGTGCCAGCAGCCCACCGGGACAACTTAGGGAGCAGTACTTC.

CDR3 coding DNA: TGTGCTAGTGGTTTGGCTCAGGGAGAGACCCAGTACTTC. The encoded protein is CASGLAQGETQYF. The rearrangement joins TRBV12-5 to TRBJ2-5; D perhaps matches TRBD1 (5 bases). The ends were cut back, 1 base at V and 4 bases at J, with 7 bases in the middle. The CDR3 has 13 residues. Germline-derived CDR1 and CDR2 are LGHNT and FRNRAP.

CDR3 sequence reads: CASSVGTVSYEQYF. The DNA for the CDR3 is TGTGCCAGCTCTGTCGGGACAGTCTCCTACGAGCAGTACTTC. The chain couples TRBV18 to TRBJ2-7; TRBD1 matches 7 bases. Per the germline V gene, CDR1 is KGHSH and CDR2 is LQKENI. This CDR3 is built from 14 residues. The V segment lost 6 bases and the J segment 0 bases; nucleotides outside the gene matches: 5.

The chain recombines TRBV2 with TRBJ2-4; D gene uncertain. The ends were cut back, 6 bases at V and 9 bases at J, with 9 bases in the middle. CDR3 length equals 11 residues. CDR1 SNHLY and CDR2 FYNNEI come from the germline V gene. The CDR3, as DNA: TGTGCCAGCAGAGCGACGGGCATTCAGTACTTC. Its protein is CASRATGIQYF.

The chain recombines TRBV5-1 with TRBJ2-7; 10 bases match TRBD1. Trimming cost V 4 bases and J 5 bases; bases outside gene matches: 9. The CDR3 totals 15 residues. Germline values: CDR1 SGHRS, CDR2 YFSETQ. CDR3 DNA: TGCGCCAGCAGCCAAATGGGACAGGGGCGGGACGAGCAGTACTTC. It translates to CASSQMGQGRDEQYF.

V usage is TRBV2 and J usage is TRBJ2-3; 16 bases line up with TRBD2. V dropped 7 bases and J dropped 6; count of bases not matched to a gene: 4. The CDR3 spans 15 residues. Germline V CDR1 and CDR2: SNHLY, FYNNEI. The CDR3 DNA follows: TGTGCCAGCAATCCGGGACTAGCGGGAGGGGATACGCAGTATTTT. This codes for CASNPGLAGGDTQYF.

DNA for the CDR3: TGTGCCAGCTCACCACGGTCGGGAGGACAAGAGACCCAGTACTTC. Residues: CASSPRSGGQETQYF. The chain links TRBV18 to TRBJ2-5; TRBD2 agrees at 7 bases. With V trimmed by 1 base and J by 2 bases, 4 bases remained unmatched. Germline V gene data show CDR1 as KGHSH and CDR2 as LQKENI. The CDR3 length is 15 residues.